One and the same sample provided the 26 T cell receptor beta chains below, sequenced in a study of T-cell memory formation after mild COVID-19. From the 5' RACE reads, TCRdb called clonotypes with MiXCR, one entry per CDR3 protein. Of more than 150,000 distinct CDR3 sequences detected, around 20% appear once; the ten largest clones hold 3% to 4%. Sequenced material: PBMCs or a T cell subset sorted from them (not recorded which). These TCRs come from a man between 18 and 35 years old who had mild COVID-19 (a few samples of this study predate the infection). Cell type and time point are not known.

The CDR3: CASSLAIRQPQHF. The CDR3 DNA reads TGTGCCAGCAGCTTAGCAATCCGGCAGCCCCAGCATTTT. The chain employs TRBV7-2 and TRBJ1-5; D gene ambiguous. V gave up 0 bases and J gave up 7 bases, with 7 bases separating them. From germline, CDR1 is SGHTA and CDR2 FQGNSA. The CDR3 is 13 amino acids. Supplemented by reference TRBV7-2 and TRBJ1-5, the full variable domain reads GAGVSQSPSNKVTEKGKDVELRCDPISGHTALYWYRQSLGQGLEFLIYFQGNSAPDKSGLPSDRFSAERTGGSVSTLTIQRTQQEDSAVYLCASSLAIRQPQHFGDGTRLSIL.

This clonotype was counted between two and nine times. This chain joins TRBV3-1 and TRBJ2-3; D call uncertain. Trimming stripped 6 bases from V and 11 bases from J, with 3 bases between. This CDR3 contains 8 residues. Germline V gene sequence: CDR1 LGHDT, CDR2 YNNKEL (reference sequence). CDR3 in amino acids: CASREQYF. The CDR3 nucleotides are TGTGCCAGCAGGGAGCAGTATTTT.

This clonotype was counted between two and nine times. J is TRBJ2-3 and V is TRBV5-1; possibly TRBD1 for D (6 bases). Between the trimmed V and J ends, which lost 5 bases and 1 base, there was a span of 14 bases. Germline loops: CDR1 SGHRS, CDR2 YFSETQ. The CDR3 extends over 15 amino acids. The DNA of the CDR3 is TGCGCCAGCAGGGACAGCCATCCTCGCACAGATACGCAGTATTTT. Amino acid sequence: CASRDSHPRTDTQYF.

J is TRBJ2-3 and V is TRBV24-1; D possibly corresponds to TRBD2 (5 bases). Looked up from germline, CDR1 is KGHDR and CDR2 is SFDVKD. This CDR3 spans 13 amino acids. V shed 4 bases and J shed 2 bases, with 6 bases lying between them. The CDR3 coding sequence is TGTGCCACCAGTGACGGGGACACAGATACGCAGTATTTT. Translation: CATSDGDTDTQYF.

This clonotype showed up just a few times. The chain has TRBV20-1 and TRBJ2-2, with D perhaps TRBD1 (5 bases). This CDR3 comprises 16 residues. The V and J ends lost 0 bases and 0 bases respectively, with 11 bases between them. Germline V lookup: CDR1 DFQATT, CDR2 SNEGSKA (reference sequence). CDR3 protein: CSARDWTTTNTGELFF. CDR3 coding DNA: TGCAGTGCTAGAGATTGGACAACCACGAACACCGGGGAGCTGTTTTTT.

The chain carries TRBV7-2 and TRBJ2-2, with unresolved D. In germline, CDR1 is SGHTA, CDR2 FQGNSA. V lost 1 base and J 4 bases, leaving 7 bases between the germline ends. This CDR3 is 14 amino acids long. The CDR3 here is CASSLGQSTGELFF. The CDR3 DNA is TGTGCCAGCAGCTTAGGGCAGTCCACCGGGGAGCTGTTTTTT.

This clonotype was picked up a small number of times. The CDR3 is CASSEGQSSYNEQFF. Written as DNA, the CDR3 is TGTGCCAGCAGTGAAGGGCAGAGCTCCTACAATGAGCAGTTCTTC. The chain uses TRBV2 and TRBJ2-1; D is uncertain. Trimming cost V 1 base and J 0 bases, with 7 bases left between them. Germline lookup yields CDR1 SNHLY and CDR2 FYNNEI. The CDR3 runs 15 residues. Complete variable domain (other parts from reference TRBV2 and TRBJ2-1): EPEVTQTPSHQVTQMGQEVILRCVPISNHLYFYWYRQILGQKVEFLVSFYNNEISEKSEIFDDQFSVERPDGSNFTLKIRSTKLEDSAMYFCASSEGQSSYNEQFFGPGTRLTVL.

A few counts support this clonotype. The chain recombines TRBV5-1 with TRBJ1-4; 8 nucleotides agree with TRBD1. Germline V CDR1 and CDR2: SGHRS, YFSETQ. V was clipped by 4 bases and J by 4 bases; unmatched bases: 9. The length of the CDR3 is 16 residues. The CDR3 DNA sequence: TGCGCCAGCAGCCTACAAGGAACAGGGGGTAATGAAAAACTGTTTTTT. It encodes CASSLQGTGGNEKLFF.

This clonotype was recorded a few times. V is TRBV7-9 and J is TRBJ2-3; 10 nucleotides align to TRBD2. Germline CDR1 SEHNR, CDR2 FQNEAQ (reference sequence). The J segment lost 4 bases and the V segment lost 5 bases, leaving 6 bases of the junction unmatched. There are 15 residues in the CDR3. CDR3 region: CASSPQGLASDTQYF. CDR3 coding DNA: TGTGCCAGCAGCCCCCAGGGACTAGCGTCAGATACGCAGTATTTT.

This clonotype was detected only a few times. The J gene is TRBJ2-2, the V gene TRBV10-3; 8 nucleotides agree with TRBD1. Trimming removed 2 bases from V and 6 bases from J; junction bases left unmatched: 5. CDR1 and CDR2 from the germline V gene are ENHRY and SYGVKD. The CDR3 length is 15 residues. The CDR3 is CAISERQGIPGELFF. The CDR3, as DNA: TGTGCCATCAGTGAGAGACAGGGGATCCCCGGGGAGCTGTTTTTT.

This clonotype was picked up a small number of times. V usage is TRBV4-1 and J usage is TRBJ1-5; TRBD1 agrees at 7 bases. This CDR3 is built from 16 residues. After removal of 0 bases from V and 1 base from J, the junction contained 3 bases not matched to a gene. Per germline, CDR1 MGHRA and CDR2 YSYEKL. The CDR3 DNA reads as TGCGCCAGCAGCCAAGAGGGGGGACAGAGCAATCAGCCCCAGCATTTT. Protein product: CASSQEGGQSNQPQHF.

The rearrangement joins TRBV4-3 to TRBJ2-1; a possible D gene is TRBD2 (5 bases). The ends were cut back, 1 base at V and 5 bases at J, with 6 bases in the middle. Germline CDR1 reads LGHNA; CDR2 reads YSLEER. The CDR3 sequence is 13 residues long. The CDR3 coding sequence is TGCGCCAGCAGCCAAGGGACTGACAATGAGCAGTTCTTC. Amino acids: CASSQGTDNEQFF.

The J gene is TRBJ2-7, the V gene TRBV7-9, with 11 bases identical to TRBD2. J lost 3 bases, V lost 5 bases, and 6 bases had no gene match. The CDR3 length is 15 residues. The germline V gene encodes CDR1 SEHNR and CDR2 FQNEAQ (reference sequence). CDR3 in amino acids: CASSLTSGGFYEQYV. CDR3 in DNA: TGTGCCAGCAGCCTTACTAGCGGGGGTTTCTACGAGCAGTACGTC.

The J gene is TRBJ1-4, the V gene TRBV21-1; the D call TRBD1 from the table was never checked on the DNA. TRBV21-1 is given as a pseudogene. CDR3 length equals 17 residues. The CDR3: CASSKGGTVATNEKLFF. The DNA for the CDR3 is TGTGCCAGCAGCAAAGGAGGGACGGTTGCAACTAATGAAAAACTGTTTTTT.

The V call is TRBV24-1, the J call TRBJ2-3; TRBD1 matches at 7 bases. The trim removed 9 bases at V and 1 base at J, leaving 9 bases unmatched. CDR1 and CDR2 from the germline V gene are KGHDR and SFDVKD. The length of the CDR3 is 15 residues. The CDR3 spells CATSPGQRRTDTQYF. The CDR3 DNA reads as TGTGCCACCTCTCCGGGACAGAGACGCACAGATACGCAGTATTTT.

The chain combines TRBV5-1 with TRBJ2-5; TRBD2 agrees at 8 bases. Germline V gene sequence: CDR1 SGHRS, CDR2 YFSETQ. V shed 1 base and J 2 bases; nucleotides not matched to a gene: 7. The CDR3 loop spans 16 amino acids. DNA of the CDR3: TGCGCCAGCAGCTTGTGGGCGGGGGGCCCTCAAGAGACCCAGTACTTC. Amino acids: CASSLWAGGPQETQYF. The whole variable domain, remainder taken from reference TRBV5-1 and TRBJ2-5, is KAGVTQTPRYLIKTRGQQVTLSCSPISGHRSVSWYQQTPGQGLQFLFEYFSETQRNKGNFPGRFSGRQFSNSRSEMNVSTLELGDSALYLCASSLWAGGPQETQYFGPGTRLLVL.

The CDR3 sequence: CASSQDTSGGHTGELFF. CDR3 DNA: TGCGCCAGCAGCCAAGATACAAGCGGGGGACACACCGGGGAGCTGTTTTTT. This chain uses TRBV4-1 with TRBJ2-2, with 8 positions matching TRBD2. This CDR3 is 17 amino acids long. CDR1 and CDR2 (germline): MGHRA, YSYEKL. Losses at the gene ends were 0 bases for V and 3 bases for J; bases not matched to a gene: 6.

The chain has TRBV12-3 or TRBV12-4 and TRBJ1-1, with a tentative D call TRBD1 (5 bases). V lost 5 bases to trimming and J lost 5 bases, with 12 bases between them. The CDR3 sequence is 13 residues long. CDR3 DNA sequence: TGTGCCAGCAGTATTCAGGGTCCGACTGAAGCTTTCTTT. Protein product: CASSIQGPTEAFF.

The sample holds a few counts of this clonotype. The V and J genes are TRBV4-3 and TRBJ1-1; tentatively, D is TRBD1 (6 bases). This CDR3 region has 15 residues. Germline-derived CDR1 and CDR2 are LGHNA and YSLEER. The V end was cut by 4 bases, the J end by 8 bases, with 20 bases between. CDR3 DNA: TGCGCCAGCAGCCGATCTTGGACAGAAACGGGGGAAGCTTTCTTT. The encoded protein is CASSRSWTETGEAFF.

The chain joins TRBV24-1 to TRBJ1-5; no clear D gene. The V end was cut by 6 bases, the J end by 3 bases, with 8 bases between. The CDR3 runs 13 residues. Germline V gives CDR1 KGHDR, CDR2 SFDVKD. The CDR3 DNA is TGTGCCACCAGTTGGGCAGACAATCAGCCCCAGCATTTT. Its protein is CATSWADNQPQHF.

This clonotype was seen ten or more times. V gene TRBV19 combines with J gene TRBJ2-3, with D possibly TRBD1 on 6 matching bases. Germline CDR1 and CDR2: LNHDA and SQIVND (reference sequence). This CDR3 is built from 14 residues. V was clipped by 5 bases and J by 6 bases, with 15 bases between them. The CDR3 reads CASSAGTTRDTQYF. The DNA for the CDR3 is TGTGCCAGTAGTGCCGGGACAACCAGGGATACGCAGTATTTT.

This clonotype turned up a few times. CDR3 bases: TGTGCCAGCAGTCCCCGGGCGTCAAGTGAAAAACTGTTTTTT. Residues: CASSPRASSEKLFF. V is TRBV12-3 or TRBV12-4 and J is TRBJ1-4, with unresolved D. With 5 bases removed from V and 7 bases from J, the gap between germline ends came to 14 bases. The CDR3 contains 14 residues.

The chain carries TRBV18 and TRBJ2-5; D is unresolved. CDR1 is KGHSH, CDR2 LQKENI, per germline. This CDR3 is built from 13 residues. With 0 bases removed from V and 6 bases from J, the gap between germline ends came to 8 bases. As DNA, the CDR3 is TGTGCCAGCTCACCACCGGACCTCCAGACCCAGTACTTC. Protein product: CASSPPDLQTQYF.

The genes are TRBV20-1 and TRBJ2-2; the D call may be TRBD1 or TRBD2 (5 bases each). The germline V gene has CDR1 DFQATT and CDR2 SNEGSKA (reference sequence). V gave up 1 base and J gave up 3 bases, with 12 bases separating them. This CDR3 has 15 residues. CDR3 in DNA: TGCAGTGCTAGAGCCGGGACCGTGGACACCGGGGAGCTGTTTTTT. It codes for CSARAGTVDTGELFF.

The chain employs TRBV10-3 and TRBJ1-2, with 10 bases fitting TRBD1. The CDR3 contains 13 residues. Germline lookup yields CDR1 ENHRY and CDR2 SYGVKD. J gave up 8 bases and V 8 bases, and 8 bases lay outside the gene matches. The CDR3 nucleotides are TGTGCCATCCAGGGACAGGGGAAACACGGCTACACCTTC. The encoded protein is CAIQGQGKHGYTF.

This clonotype was seen a single time. This sequence joins TRBV5-1 and TRBJ1-2; D is unresolved. This CDR3 is 15 amino acids long. Trimming took 0 bases from V and 2 from J, leaving 11 bases between them. Germline V gene data show CDR1 as SGHRS and CDR2 as YFSETQ. The chain's CDR3 is CASSLAVDPNYGYTF. As DNA, the CDR3 is TGCGCCAGCAGCTTGGCCGTGGATCCCAACTATGGCTACACCTTC.